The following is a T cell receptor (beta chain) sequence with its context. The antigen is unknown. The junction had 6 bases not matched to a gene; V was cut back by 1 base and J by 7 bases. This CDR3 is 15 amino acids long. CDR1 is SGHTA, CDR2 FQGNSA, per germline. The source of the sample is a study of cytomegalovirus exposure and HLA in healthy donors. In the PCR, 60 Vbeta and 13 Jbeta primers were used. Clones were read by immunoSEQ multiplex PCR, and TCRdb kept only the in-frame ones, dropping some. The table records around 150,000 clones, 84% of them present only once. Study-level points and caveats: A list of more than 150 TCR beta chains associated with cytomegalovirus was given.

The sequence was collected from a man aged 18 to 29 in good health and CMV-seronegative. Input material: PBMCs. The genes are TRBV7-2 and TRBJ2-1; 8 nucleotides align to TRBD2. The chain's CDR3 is CASSLVSGRSNEQFF. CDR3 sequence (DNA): TGTGCCAGCAGCTTAGTGAGCGGGAGATCTAATGAGCAGTTCTTC.